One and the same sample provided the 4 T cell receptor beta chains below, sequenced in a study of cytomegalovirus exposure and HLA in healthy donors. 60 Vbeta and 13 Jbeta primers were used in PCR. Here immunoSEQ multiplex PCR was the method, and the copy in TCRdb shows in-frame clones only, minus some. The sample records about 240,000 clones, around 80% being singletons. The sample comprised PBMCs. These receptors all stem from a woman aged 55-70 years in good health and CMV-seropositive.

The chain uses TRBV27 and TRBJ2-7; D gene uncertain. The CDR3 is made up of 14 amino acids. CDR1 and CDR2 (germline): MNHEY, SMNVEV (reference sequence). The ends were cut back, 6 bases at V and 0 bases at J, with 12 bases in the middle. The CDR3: CASSREAYSYEQYF. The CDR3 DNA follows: TGTGCCAGCAGCCGCGAGGCGTACTCCTACGAGCAGTACTTC.

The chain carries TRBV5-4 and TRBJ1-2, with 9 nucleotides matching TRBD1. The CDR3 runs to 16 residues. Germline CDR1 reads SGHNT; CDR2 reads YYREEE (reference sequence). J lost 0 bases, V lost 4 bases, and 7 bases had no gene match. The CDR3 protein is CASSPDRGLANYGYTF. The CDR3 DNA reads TGTGCCAGCAGCCCGGACAGGGGACTAGCTAACTATGGCTACACCTTC.

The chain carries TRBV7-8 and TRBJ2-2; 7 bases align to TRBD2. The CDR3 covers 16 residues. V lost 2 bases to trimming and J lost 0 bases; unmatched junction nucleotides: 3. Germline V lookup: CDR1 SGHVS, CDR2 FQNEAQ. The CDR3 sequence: CASSLKLAANTGELFF. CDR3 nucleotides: TGTGCCAGCAGCTTAAAGCTAGCGGCGAACACCGGGGAGCTGTTTTTT.

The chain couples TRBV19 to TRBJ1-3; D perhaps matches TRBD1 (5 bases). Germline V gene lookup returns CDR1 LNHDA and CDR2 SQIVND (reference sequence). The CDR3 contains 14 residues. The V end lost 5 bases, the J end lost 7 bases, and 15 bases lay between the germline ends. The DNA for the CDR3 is TGTGCCAGTAGTCCCCAGACAGTCGGCAACACCATATATTTT. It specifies CASSPQTVGNTIYF.